The entry below gives a single T cell receptor (beta chain) sequence along with its context. The CDR3 contains 15 residues. The ends lost 3 bases at V and 0 bases at J; junction bases unmatched: 7. The V gene's germline CDR1 is DFQATT and CDR2 SNEGSKA (reference sequence). These data are taken from a study of T-cell memory formation after mild COVID-19. TCRdb re-called the 5' RACE reads through MiXCR, storing one row per CDR3 protein. The sample records roughly 250,000 distinct CDR3 sequences, over 15% being singletons. Sample: PBMCs or a T cell subset sorted from them (not recorded which). The receptor was derived from a man aged 18 to 35 who had mild COVID-19 (a few samples of this study predate the infection). Cell type and time point are not known. The chain is built from TRBV20-1 and TRBJ1-1; TRBD1 agrees at 7 bases. The CDR3 loop is CSARDRRNMNTEAFF. Written as DNA, the CDR3 is TGCAGTGCTAGGGACAGGCGGAACATGAACACTGAAGCTTTCTTT.